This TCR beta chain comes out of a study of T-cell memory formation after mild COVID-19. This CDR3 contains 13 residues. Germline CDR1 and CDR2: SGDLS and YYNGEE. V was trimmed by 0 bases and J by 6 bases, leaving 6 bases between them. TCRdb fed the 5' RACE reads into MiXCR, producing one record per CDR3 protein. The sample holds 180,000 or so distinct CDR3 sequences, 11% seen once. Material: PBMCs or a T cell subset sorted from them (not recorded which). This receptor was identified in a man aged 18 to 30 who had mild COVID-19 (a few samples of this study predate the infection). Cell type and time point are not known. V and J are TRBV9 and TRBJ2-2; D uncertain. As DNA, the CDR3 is TGTGCCAGCAGCGTAGGGTGGGCCGGGGAGCTGTTTTTT. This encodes CASSVGWAGELFF.